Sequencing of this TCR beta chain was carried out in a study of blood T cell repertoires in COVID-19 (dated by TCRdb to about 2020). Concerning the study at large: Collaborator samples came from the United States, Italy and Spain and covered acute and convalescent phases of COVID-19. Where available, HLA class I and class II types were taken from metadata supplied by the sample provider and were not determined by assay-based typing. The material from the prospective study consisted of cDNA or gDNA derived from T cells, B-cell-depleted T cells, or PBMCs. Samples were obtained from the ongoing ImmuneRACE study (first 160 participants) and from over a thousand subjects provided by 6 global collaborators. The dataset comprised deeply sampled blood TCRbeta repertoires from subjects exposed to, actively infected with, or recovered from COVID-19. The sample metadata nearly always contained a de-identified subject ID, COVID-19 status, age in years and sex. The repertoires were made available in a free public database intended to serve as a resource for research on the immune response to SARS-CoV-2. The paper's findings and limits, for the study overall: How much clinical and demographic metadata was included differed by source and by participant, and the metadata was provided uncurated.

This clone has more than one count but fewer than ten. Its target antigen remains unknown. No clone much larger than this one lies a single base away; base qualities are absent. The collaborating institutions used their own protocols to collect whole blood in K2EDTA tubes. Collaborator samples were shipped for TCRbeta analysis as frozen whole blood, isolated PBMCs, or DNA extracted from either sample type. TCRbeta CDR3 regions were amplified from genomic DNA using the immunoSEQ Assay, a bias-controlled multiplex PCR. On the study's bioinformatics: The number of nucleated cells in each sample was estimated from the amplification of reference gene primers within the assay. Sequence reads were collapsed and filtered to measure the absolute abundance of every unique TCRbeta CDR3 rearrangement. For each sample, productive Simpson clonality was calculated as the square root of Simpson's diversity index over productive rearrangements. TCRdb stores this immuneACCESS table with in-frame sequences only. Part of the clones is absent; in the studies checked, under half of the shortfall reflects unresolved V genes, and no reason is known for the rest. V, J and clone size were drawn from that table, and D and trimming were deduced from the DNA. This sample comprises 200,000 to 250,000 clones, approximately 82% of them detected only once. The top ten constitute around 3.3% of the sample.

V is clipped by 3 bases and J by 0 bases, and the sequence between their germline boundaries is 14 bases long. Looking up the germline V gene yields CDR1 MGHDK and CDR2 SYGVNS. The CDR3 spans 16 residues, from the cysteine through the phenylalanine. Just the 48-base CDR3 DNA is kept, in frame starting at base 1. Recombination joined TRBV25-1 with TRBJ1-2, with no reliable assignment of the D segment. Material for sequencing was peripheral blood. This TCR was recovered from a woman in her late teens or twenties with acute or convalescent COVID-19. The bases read TGTGCCAGCAGTGACGCCCTGGGCAGTCCTAACTATGGCTACACCTTC. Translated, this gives CASSDALGSPNYGYTF.